One T cell receptor (beta chain) is described in this entry. This specimen belongs to a study of high-grade serous ovarian cancer treatment subgroups. Using immunoSEQ multiplex PCR, the repertoire was profiled, and TCRdb retains in-frame clones only, with some absent. The table shows around 280 clones, with roughly 80% occurring only once. Tumor samples were taken before definitive surgery or chemotherapy. The CDR3 contains 17 residues. CDR1 and CDR2 from the germline V gene are MNHNS and SASEGT. V was clipped by 3 bases and J by 3 bases; unmatched bases: 9. The source material was tumor tissue. The chain links TRBV6-1 to TRBJ2-2; 8 bases are a match to TRBD1. This receptor was obtained from a human donor with high-grade serous ovarian cancer. CDR3 in DNA: TGTGCCAGCAGTGAGTTCTCCAGGGGGCGCGACACCGGGGAGCTGTTTTTT. Translating gives CASSEFSRGRDTGELFF.